This record looks at one T cell receptor beta chain sequence and its context. No cognate antigen has been identified for it. Nothing much larger sits one base from this clone, and base qualities are not available. Flow cytometry had shown CD8+CD57+ cell expansion in the patients selected for sequencing. Every patient had a diagnosis of severe acquired aplastic anemia based on International Study of Aplastic Anemia and Agranulocytosis and Camitta criteria. Patients had received no therapy at the time of blood sampling. TCR repertoires of sorted CD4+ and CD8+ blood T cells from severe aplastic anemia patients and healthy subjects were deep-sequenced in the study. In the USA, patient enrollment took place under clinicaltrials.gov protocols 00001620, 01623167, 00001397, 00071045, 00081523 and 00961064. Ficoll-Paque density gradient centrifugation was used to isolate peripheral blood mononuclear cells. Before DNA was extracted, CD4+ and CD8+ T cells were sorted using either FACS or magnetic beads.

This sample is drawn from a study of CD8+CD57+ T cells in acquired aplastic anemia (dated by TCRdb to 2017 to 2018). Notes on the research overall: Extracted DNA from sorted CD4+ and CD8+ cells averaged around 3.4 ug, ranging from about 0.18 to 27.4 ug. CD8+CD57+ expansion was defined as frequency above the mean frequency observed in healthy subjects.

The full study reports these points: Between patients and healthy controls, no significant difference in CD8+ Simpson's diversity was found (P=0.060). Nearly 30 CD8+ CDR3 sequences were found in both patients and controls but appeared to be highly expressed in patients and within the immunodominant clones of the patients.

TCR beta VDJ combination and CDR3 sequence profiling used genomic DNA as the template. An Illumina HiSeq 2000 was used for TCR repertoire sequencing. Turning to the authors' computational methods: TRBV/TRBJ rearrangement plots, CDR3 size and DJ length profiles, and Simpson's diversity index were used to assess repertoires. The most abundant DNA sequence in the deep sequencing data was defined as the immunodominant clone. CDR3 amino acid sequences were checked for sharing across subjects and were also compared against the VDJdb database and published repertoires. TCRdb trimmed the raw reads at Q25, called clones with MiXCR and kept productive beta chains. Every distinct CDR3 protein forms one entry, paired with its most common genes and DNA. The authors' filters were not applied to this entry. This sample lists 190,000 or so distinct CDR3 sequences; less than 50% were detected once. The leading ten clones occupy around 1.8% of the sample.

V drops 5 bases and J drops 4 bases, leaving 6 bases in between. Based on the germline V gene, the CDR1 and CDR2 sequences are SNHLY and FYNNEI. From cysteine to phenylalanine, the CDR3 is 11 amino acids long. Solely the CDR3 DNA is kept, with 33 bases framed from the first base. Recombination joined TRBV2 with TRBJ2-7, with the D gene call left open. The sequenced sample consisted of sorted CD4+, CD8+, or CD8+CD57+ T cells (not recorded which) from PBMCs. This TCR was sampled from a human donor with aplastic anemia. Here is the DNA: TGTGCCAGCAGTCCAAAGTACGAGCAGTACTTC. Translated, this gives CASSPKYEQYF. The CDR3, completed at both ends by the reference TRBV2 and TRBJ2-7 genes, gives the full variable domain EPEVTQTPSHQVTQMGQEVILRCVPISNHLYFYWYRQILGQKVEFLVSFYNNEISEKSEIFDDQFSVERPDGSNFTLKIRSTKLEDSAMYFCASSPKYEQYFGPGTRLTVT.